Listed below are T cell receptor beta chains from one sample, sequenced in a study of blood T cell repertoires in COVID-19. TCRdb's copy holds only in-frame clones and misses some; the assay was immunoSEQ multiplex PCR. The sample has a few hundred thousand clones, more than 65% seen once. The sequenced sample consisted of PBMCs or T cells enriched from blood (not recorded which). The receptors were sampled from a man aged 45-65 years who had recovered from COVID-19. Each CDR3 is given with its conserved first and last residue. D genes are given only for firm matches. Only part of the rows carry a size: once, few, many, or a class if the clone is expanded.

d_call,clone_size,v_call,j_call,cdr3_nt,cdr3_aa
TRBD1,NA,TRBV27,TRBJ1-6,TGTGCCAGCAGGCCCGACAGGGGTAACTCACCCCTCCACTTT,CASRPDRGNSPLHF
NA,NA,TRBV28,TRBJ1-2,TGTGCCAGCAGAGGCCGCCAGGTCACCTTC,CASRGRQVTF
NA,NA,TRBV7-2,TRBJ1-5,TGTGCCAGCAGCTTAGGAGGTCCCGATAGCAATCAGCCCCAGCATTTT,CASSLGGPDSNQPQHF
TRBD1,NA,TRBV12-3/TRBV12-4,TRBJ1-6,TGTGCCAGCAAGGGACAGGAGCGTTCACCCCTCCACTTT,CASKGQERSPLHF
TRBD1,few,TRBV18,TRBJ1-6,TGTGCCAGCTCACCACCGGGGCCACAGGGGTATTCACCCCTCCACTTT,CASSPPGPQGYSPLHF
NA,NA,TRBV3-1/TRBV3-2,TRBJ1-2,TGTGCCAGCAGCCAAGTTTGGAAAAGAACCGGGAAAACAATGGGGGGCTACACCTTC,CASSQVWKRTGKTMGGYTF
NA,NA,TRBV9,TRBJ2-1,TGTGCCAGCAGCGTAGTAGTAGTGGGGGGGCTTCAGGAGCAGTTCTTC,CASSVVVVGGLQEQFF
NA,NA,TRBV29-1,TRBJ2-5,TGCAGCGTTGCGACAGGCGTCGGAGGACAGACCCAGTACTTC,CSVATGVGGQTQYF
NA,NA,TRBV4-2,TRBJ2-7,TGTGCCAGCAGCCAAGAGGGGCGGGGATGGGGTGAGCAGTACTTC,CASSQEGRGWGEQYF
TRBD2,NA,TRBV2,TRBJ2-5,TGTGCCAGCAGTCCCGGACTAGTGGGGGAGCAAGAGACCCAGTACTTC,CASSPGLVGEQETQYF
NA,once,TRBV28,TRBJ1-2,TGTGCCAGCAGCCCTCGGGTGGACTATGGCTACACCTTC,CASSPRVDYGYTF
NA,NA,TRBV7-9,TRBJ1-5,TGTGCCAGCAGCTTAGACAGGGTGGTTAATCAGCCCCAGCATTTT,CASSLDRVVNQPQHF
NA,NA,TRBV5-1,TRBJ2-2,TGCGCCACCTCCAGGACAGTAAACACCGGGGAGCTGTTTTTT,CATSRTVNTGELFF
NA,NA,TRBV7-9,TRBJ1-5,TGTGCCAGCAGCCCAGGACTGTATAGCAATCAGCCCCAGCATTTT,CASSPGLYSNQPQHF
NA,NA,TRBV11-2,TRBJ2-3,TGTGCCAGCAGCCCGCCAGGGAGGGGGACAGATACGCAGTATTTT,CASSPPGRGTDTQYF
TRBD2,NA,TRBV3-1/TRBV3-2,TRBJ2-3,TGTGCCAGCAGCATTAGCGGGGGGGCGGATACGCAGTATTTT,CASSISGGADTQYF
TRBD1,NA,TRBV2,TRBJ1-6,TGTGCCAGCAGCCGGGACAGGGTTGGCTCACCCCTCCACTTT,CASSRDRVGSPLHF
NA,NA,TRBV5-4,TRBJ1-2,TGTGCCAGCAGCCACGGATCAATTGGACAAAACTATGGCTACACCTTC,CASSHGSIGQNYGYTF
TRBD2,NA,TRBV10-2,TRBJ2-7,TGCGCCAGCAGGACTAGCGGGGAATACGAGCAGTACTTC,CASRTSGEYEQYF
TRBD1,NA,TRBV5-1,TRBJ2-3,TGCGCCAGCAGCCCGGGACAGGTCACAGATACGCAGTATTTT,CASSPGQVTDTQYF
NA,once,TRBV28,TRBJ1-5,TGTGCCAGCAGTTATGGGAGGGCTAATCAGCCCCAGCATTTT,CASSYGRANQPQHF
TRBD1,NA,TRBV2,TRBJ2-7,TGTGCCAGCAGTCCACAGGGGGGCCCCTACGAGCAGTACTTC,CASSPQGGPYEQYF
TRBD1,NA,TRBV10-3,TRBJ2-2,TGTGCCGCAGCCGGGACAGGAATCCCGTCCGGGGAGCTGTTTTTT,CAAAGTGIPSGELFF
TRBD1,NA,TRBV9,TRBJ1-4,TGTGCCAGCAGCGAGGGACAGGTCGAAAAACTGTTTTTT,CASSEGQVEKLFF